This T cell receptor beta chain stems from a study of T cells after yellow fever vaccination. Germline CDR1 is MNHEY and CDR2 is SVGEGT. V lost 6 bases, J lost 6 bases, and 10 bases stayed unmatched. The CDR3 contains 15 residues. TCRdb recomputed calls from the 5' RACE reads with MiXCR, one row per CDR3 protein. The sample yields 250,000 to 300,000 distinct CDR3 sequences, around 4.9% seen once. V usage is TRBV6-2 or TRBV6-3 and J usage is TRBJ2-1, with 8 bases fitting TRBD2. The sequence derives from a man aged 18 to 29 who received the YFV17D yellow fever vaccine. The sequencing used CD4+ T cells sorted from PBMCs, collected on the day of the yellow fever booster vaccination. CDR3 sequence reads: CASREAGEPSNEQFF. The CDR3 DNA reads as TGTGCCAGCAGGGAAGCGGGGGAGCCTTCCAATGAGCAGTTCTTC.